The present T cell receptor beta chain was sequenced within a study of regulatory T cells in long-lasting Graves disease (dated by TCRdb to 2020 to 2022). The study in broad terms: Newly diagnosed Graves' disease patients had taken antithyroid drugs for less than 3 months. The study was conducted in China and was registered as a clinical trial. This study used TCR sequencing and RNA sequencing of peripheral blood to compare persistent Graves' disease patients against newly diagnosed Graves' disease patients. A total of some 33 samples were covered by TCR sequencing, comprising 13 persistent and around 20 newly diagnosed Graves' disease patients. The investigation overall reported the following: Preferential use of TRBV28, TRBJ1-2 and TRBJ2-5 was observed in persistent disease, whereas TRBV20-1 and TRBJ2-1 were favored in newly diagnosed disease. More public clonotypes were shared among persistent patients (more than 2,500) than among newly diagnosed patients (more than 950). Sequencing and analysis were restricted to the TCR beta chain. The study examined only peripheral blood because the primary lesion, thyroid tissue, could not be accessed. Persistent Graves' disease patients showed lower TCR Shannon entropy and fewer highly expanded clones than newly diagnosed patients, suggesting clonal expansion. The authors acknowledged the small sample size as a limitation that may reduce accuracy.

This clonotype was counted ten times or more. It lacks a known antigen. Per-nucleotide qualities are absent, and no much larger clonotype sits a single base away. The time point tag for this specimen amounts to: newly diagnosed GD, antithyroid drugs for less than 3 months. For both TCR sequencing and RNA sequencing, RNA was extracted from PBMCs using TRIzol. Graves' disease was diagnosed according to American Thyroid Association guidelines. The patients came from an endocrinology department in Xi'an, China. Each patient gave roughly 8.4 milliliters of peripheral blood, collected in an EDTA anticoagulant tube. Ficoll Paque Plus density gradient separation was used to isolate PBMCs, and no additional T cell sorting was done. An Agilent 2100 Bioanalyzer and agarose gel were used to check RNA quality, and a NanoDrop 2000 was used to measure RNA concentration. Receptors were amplified or captured by multiplex PCR. The instrument given in TCRdb is Illumina HiSeq 4000. CDR3 regions were amplified by Arm-PCR with iRepertoire HTBI primers to construct TCR beta libraries. Before sequencing, the PCR products went through gel purification. The paper's processing steps were these. A total of around 59 TRBV and more than twelve TRBJ segments were identified across samples and were used for gene usage analysis of CDR3 amino acid clonotypes. COPE and FqMerger were used to merge filtered high-quality paired reads into contigs. BLAST was used to align contigs to IMGT TRBV, TRBD and TRBJ reference genes, with CDR3 defined following IMGT. Any clonotype with a frequency above 0.1% was counted as a highly expanded clone. Repertoire diversity was measured by Shannon entropy, and V-J evenness by the Gini coefficient. A clonotype was considered public if more than one individual shared it. TCRdb ran its own pipeline on the public reads, namely fastp trimming at Q25 and MiXCR clone calling, and kept in-frame beta chains. Records with the same CDR3 protein are collapsed into one entry carrying the most frequent genes and DNA. TCRdb, rather than the study authors, made the V and J calls. A total of 350,000 to 450,000 distinct CDR3 sequences appear in this sample, around 17% of them only once. Together, the top ten hold roughly 29% of the sample.

From the germline V gene, CDR1 is MDHEN and CDR2 is SYDVKM. V is pruned by 5 bases and J by 6 bases, leaving 6 bases of the junction without a gene match. The CDR3 numbers 13 residues from cysteine through phenylalanine. Left in the record is the CDR3 DNA by itself, 39 bases read in frame from the first base. Separately, the same data were catalogued under a study of T cells in Graves' hyperthyroidism and ophthalmopathy. According to the second study: A patient counted as having stable Graves' hyperthyroidism if no progression to ophthalmopathy occurred over 18 months of follow-up. Hyperthyroidism patients were newly diagnosed, had a disease duration of under 2 months, and were aged 18 to 65 years. Exclusion was applied to patients with uncontrolled infections, other autoimmune diseases, pregnancy or lactation. Diagnoses were based on clinical symptoms, serum thyroxine and TRAb, thyroid ultrasound and orbital computed tomography. The TCR CDR3 was subjected to a first round of RT-PCR using the HTBI primer set and the Qiagen OneStep RT-PCR kit. Most expanded thyroid clonotypes (frequency above 0.001) were also detected in blood, suggesting blood repertoires may reflect thyroid immune responses. Ophthalmopathy was separated from stable hyperthyroidism by a 13 V-J signature model, with approximately 85% sensitivity and about 81% specificity obtained in cross-validation and 80%/75% obtained in testing. In validation, the model predicted progression to ophthalmopathy a median of 6.5 months before onset, with about 64% sensitivity and about 72% specificity. A discovery cohort of 95 to 100 patients, about 43 with Graves' ophthalmopathy and 55 to 65 with stable Graves' hyperthyroidism, was used to find distinguishing TCR V-J signatures. An independent validation cohort of under 20 hyperthyroidism patients and over 15 patients who later progressed to ophthalmopathy tested prospective prediction of ophthalmopathy. The 100 discovery patients were randomly divided into training and test sets at a 7:3 ratio. In roughly six Graves' hyperthyroidism patients, the study also compared T-cell repertoires from thyroid tissue with T-cell repertoires from blood. After blood sampling, hyperthyroidism patients were treated with methimazole at a starting dose of 30 mg daily, and ophthalmopathy patients were treated with high-dose intravenous methylprednisolone. Libraries were constructed in a second round of multiplex PCR, after which size selection and purification were carried out. Sequencing of the libraries was done on an Illumina HiSeq2000 using paired-end 100 bp reads. SOAPnuke was used to process the raw data, throwing out any read that contained adapters or uncalled bases, had a mean Phred below 15, or lacked an exact constant-primer or identifier match. High-quality paired reads were merged using COPE v1.2.5, and each unique nucleotide sequence was defined as a clonotype. MiTCR v1.1 was used to align clonotypes to the IMGT TRBV, TRBD and TRBJ reference segments. The analysis included only V-J combinations with a frequency above 0.0001, which together covered approximately 99% of the repertoires. The TCS score was defined as the ratio of F50 (clonal expansion) to E x V (chaos), calculated using BLOSUM62-based TCRdist between CDR3 peptides within each V-J. Welch's t-statistics and random forest reduced roughly 540 V-J features to 13, which were used in a naive Bayes classifier (R e1071). Sample size was not statistically predetermined, and investigators were not blinded to group allocation. The paper reports TCR Vbeta CDR3 sequencing of some 140 peripheral blood samples: some 41 ophthalmopathy, over 70 hyperthyroidism and 17 progressor patients.

The receptor's source is a man aged 40-50 years with Graves disease. Donor details come from another sample of the same person, matched by shared clones. Source: peripheral blood mononuclear cells (PBMCs), taken at new diagnosis, from a patient treated with antithyroid drugs. The rearranged chain carries TRBV28 and TRBJ2-7, and TRBD1 aligns with 8 junction nucleotides. The DNA is TGTGCCAGCAGTCCCAATGACAGGGGCGAGCAGTACTTC. Its amino acids are CASSPNDRGEQYF.